This is a list of T cell receptor beta chains from one sample in a study of blood T cell repertoires in COVID-19. Method: immunoSEQ multiplex PCR; TCRdb's copy keeps in-frame clones and lacks some. The repertoire holds tens of thousands of clones, with approximately 82% as singletons. Sequenced sample: peripheral blood. These receptor sequences come from a human donor in a cohort sampled during active COVID-19. The CDR3 runs from the conserved cysteine through the conserved F or W. A row's size may be missing; if present it is once, few, many or a size class.

j_call,v_call,clone_size,cdr3_aa
TRBJ1-2,TRBV12-3/TRBV12-4,.,CASSRTRGYGYTF
TRBJ1-1,TRBV19,few,CASSSRRTGGNTEAFF
TRBJ2-7,TRBV24-1,.,CATSDATGGQQYF
TRBJ2-7,TRBV19,.,CASSAGQGRSYEQYF
TRBJ2-7,TRBV4-2,.,CASSLTRGDEQYF
TRBJ1-1,TRBV30,.,CAWSIKQGATAFF
TRBJ2-3,TRBV14,.,CASSQDRTRDTQYF
TRBJ2-7,TRBV7-8,.,CASSRPGLAGGPYEQYF
TRBJ2-3,TRBV10-2,.,CAVSASGGLDTQYF
TRBJ1-2,TRBV28,.,CASSPPGTEIYGYTF
TRBJ1-2,TRBV18,.,CASSPGRSLDGYTF
TRBJ1-2,TRBV18,.,CASSPPVSRGYTF
TRBJ1-5,TRBV4-1,once,CASSQDGQGSHSNQPQHF
TRBJ1-2,TRBV5-1,.,CASSLMDRGYGYTF
TRBJ1-2,TRBV18,few,CASSPQRSGTDYGYTF
TRBJ2-7,TRBV9,.,CASSRVSYEQYF
TRBJ2-5,TRBV6-5,.,CASSYSSSGGQETQYF
TRBJ1-5,TRBV9,.,CASSVGLNQPQHF
TRBJ1-1,TRBV3-1/TRBV3-2,.,CASRDRDHEAFF
TRBJ1-2,TRBV19,.,CASSIAKNREANYGYTF
TRBJ1-6,TRBV9,.,CASSVAGPDESLGLNSPLHF
TRBJ1-2,TRBV19,.,CASSLHGYTF
TRBJ2-7,TRBV30,.,CAWSVGRVSSYEQYF
TRBJ1-2,TRBV6-5,few,CASRRTGGRNYGYTF
TRBJ1-3,TRBV19,.,CASSIGVWGSGLTSGNTIYF
TRBJ2-7,TRBV27,.,CASSLQDRGYEQYF